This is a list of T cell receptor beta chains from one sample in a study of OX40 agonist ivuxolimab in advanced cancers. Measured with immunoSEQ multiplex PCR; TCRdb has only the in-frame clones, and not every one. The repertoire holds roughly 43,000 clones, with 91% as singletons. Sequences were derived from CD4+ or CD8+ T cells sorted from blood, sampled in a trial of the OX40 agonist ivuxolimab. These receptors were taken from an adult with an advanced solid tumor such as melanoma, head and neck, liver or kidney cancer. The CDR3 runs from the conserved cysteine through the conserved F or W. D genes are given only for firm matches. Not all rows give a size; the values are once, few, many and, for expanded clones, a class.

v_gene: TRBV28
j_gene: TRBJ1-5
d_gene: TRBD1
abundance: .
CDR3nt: TGTGCCAGCAGGCCGACAGGGAATGGCAATCAGCCCCAGCATTTT
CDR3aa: CASRPTGNGNQPQHF

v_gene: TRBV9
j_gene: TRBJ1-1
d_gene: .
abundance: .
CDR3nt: TGTGCCAGCAGCGTATCGTCAGGGGCGATGAACACTGAAGCTTTCTTT
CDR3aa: CASSVSSGAMNTEAFF

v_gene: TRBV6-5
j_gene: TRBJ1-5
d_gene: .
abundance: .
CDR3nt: TGTGCCAGCAGTACTACAGCAGGCAATCAGCCCCAGCATTTT
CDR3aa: CASSTTAGNQPQHF

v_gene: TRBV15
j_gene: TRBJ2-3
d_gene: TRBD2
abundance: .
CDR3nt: TGTGCCACCAGCAGAGTACGGGAGGTTCCAGATACGCAGTATTTT
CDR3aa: CATSRVREVPDTQYF

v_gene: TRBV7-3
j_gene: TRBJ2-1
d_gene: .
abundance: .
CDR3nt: TGTGCCAGCAGCCGATCCCCCCTCTCCCTCAATGAGCAGTTCTTC
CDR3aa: CASSRSPLSLNEQFF

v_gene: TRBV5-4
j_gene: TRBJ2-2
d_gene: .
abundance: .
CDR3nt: TGTGCCAGCAGCCAAGGACCTTTAGGGGACACCGGGGAGCTGTTTTTT
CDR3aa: CASSQGPLGDTGELFF

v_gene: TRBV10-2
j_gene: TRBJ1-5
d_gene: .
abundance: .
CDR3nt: TGCGCCAGCAGTCCGGGATACAATCAGCCCCAGCATTTT
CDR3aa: CASSPGYNQPQHF

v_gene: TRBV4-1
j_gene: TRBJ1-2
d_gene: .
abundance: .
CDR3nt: TGCGCCAGCAGCCAAGATCAGGGGACACTTAACTATGGCTACACCTTC
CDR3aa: CASSQDQGTLNYGYTF

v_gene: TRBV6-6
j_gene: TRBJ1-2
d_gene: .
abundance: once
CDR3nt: TGTGCCAGCAGTCAGGTACAGGGAGATGGCTACACCTTC
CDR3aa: CASSQVQGDGYTF

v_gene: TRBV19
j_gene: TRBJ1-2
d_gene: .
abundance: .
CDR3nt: TGTGCCAGTAGTCCCTTCGACGAATCAACTTTCTATGGCTACACCTTC
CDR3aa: CASSPFDESTFYGYTF

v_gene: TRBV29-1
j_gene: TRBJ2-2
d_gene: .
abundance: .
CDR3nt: TGCAGCGTTGTGTGGGCAGGGAACACCGGGGAGCTGTTTTTT
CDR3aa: CSVVWAGNTGELFF

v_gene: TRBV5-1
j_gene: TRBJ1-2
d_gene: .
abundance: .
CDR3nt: TGCGCCAGCAGCTTCACAGCTGGGTCGAACTATGGCTACACCTTC
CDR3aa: CASSFTAGSNYGYTF

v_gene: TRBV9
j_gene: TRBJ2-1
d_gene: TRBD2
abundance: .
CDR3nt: TGTGCCAGCAGCGCGGTCTGGCGGGGGAAAGTCAATGAGCAGTTCTTC
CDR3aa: CASSAVWRGKVNEQFF

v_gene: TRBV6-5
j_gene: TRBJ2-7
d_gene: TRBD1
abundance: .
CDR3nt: TGTGCCAGCAGTTCCGGACAGGGTGGCGAGCAGTACTTC
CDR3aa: CASSSGQGGEQYF

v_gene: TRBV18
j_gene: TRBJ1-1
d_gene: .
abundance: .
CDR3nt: TGTGCCAACTCTACAGGAGAGAACACTGAAGCTTTCTTT
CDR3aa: CANSTGENTEAFF

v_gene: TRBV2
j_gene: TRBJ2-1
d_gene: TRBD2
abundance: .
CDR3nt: TGTGCCAGCAGTGCTAGCGGGGGGGCCCTTGAGCAGTTCTTC
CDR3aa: CASSASGGALEQFF

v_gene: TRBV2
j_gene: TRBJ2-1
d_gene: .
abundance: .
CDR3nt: TGTGCCAGCAGTGAAGAACCCAGCAATGAGCAGTTCTTC
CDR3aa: CASSEEPSNEQFF

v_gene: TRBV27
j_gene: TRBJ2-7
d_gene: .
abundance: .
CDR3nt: TGTGCCAGCAGTCCGACCGGGACTCTACCGCTGTACTTC
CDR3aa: CASSPTGTLPLYF

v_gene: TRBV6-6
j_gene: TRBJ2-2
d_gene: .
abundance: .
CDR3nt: TGTGCCAGCAGCCCGGTAGGGGAGCTGTTTTTT
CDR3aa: CASSPVGELFF

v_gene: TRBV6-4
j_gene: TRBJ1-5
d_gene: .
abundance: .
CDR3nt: TGTGCCAGCAGTGACCGGGCGGCCGAATATAGCAATCAGCCCCAGCATTTT
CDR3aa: CASSDRAAEYSNQPQHF

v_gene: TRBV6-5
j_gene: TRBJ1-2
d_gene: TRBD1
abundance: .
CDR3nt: TGTGCCAGCAGTTTTTACCGGGACAGGGTATACTATGGCTACACCTTC
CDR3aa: CASSFYRDRVYYGYTF

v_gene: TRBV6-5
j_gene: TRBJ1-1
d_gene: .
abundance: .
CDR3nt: TGTGCCAGCAGATTCATGGGGGGTAGTGACACTGAAGCTTTCTTT
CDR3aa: CASRFMGGSDTEAFF

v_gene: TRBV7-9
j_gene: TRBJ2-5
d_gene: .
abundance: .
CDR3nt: TGTGCCAGCAGCTTATTATACCAACAAGAGACCCAGTACTTC
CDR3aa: CASSLLYQQETQYF